These T cell receptor beta chains were read from a single sample in a study of beta chain features in type 1 diabetes. Assay: immunoSEQ multiplex PCR; the TCRdb copy retains only in-frame clones and omits some. The data hold 640,000 or so clones, with roughly 13% observed a single time. The sequencing input was naive CD4+ T cells from blood. The receptors stem from a man younger than 30 with type 1 diabetes. The CDR3 runs from the conserved cysteine through the conserved F or W. The D gene is left open where the match is weak. Expanded clones get a size class; other rows say once, few or many, or leave the size out.

TRBV30	.	TRBJ2-5	.	CAWRLYAGSGETQYF	TGTGCCTGGAGGCTGTACGCGGGGTCTGGGGAGACCCAGTACTTC
TRBV28	few	TRBJ1-5	.	CASSSQPQHF	TGTGCCAGCAGTTCCCAGCCCCAGCATTTT
TRBV9	.	TRBJ2-2	TRBD1	CASSVGDRDSGELFF	TGTGCCAGCAGCGTAGGGGACAGGGATTCCGGGGAGCTGTTTTTT
TRBV5-1	.	TRBJ2-3	TRBD1	CASSLARDRQTDTQYF	TGCGCCAGCAGCTTGGCCCGGGACAGACAAACAGATACGCAGTATTTT
TRBV19	few	TRBJ2-5	TRBD2	CASSISSGGYTQETQYF	TGTGCCAGTAGCATATCTAGCGGGGGATATACCCAAGAGACCCAGTACTTC
TRBV4-1	.	TRBJ1-1	.	CASSIKRGRTSNTEAFF	TGCGCCAGCTCAATTAAAAGGGGACGAACTTCGAACACTGAAGCTTTCTTT
TRBV27	few	TRBJ2-1	.	CASIPGTGYNEQFF	TGTGCCAGCATCCCCGGTACAGGCTACAATGAGCAGTTCTTC
TRBV30	.	TRBJ2-4	TRBD2	CAWSAGEGNIQYF	TGTGCCTGGAGTGCGGGGGAGGGGAACATTCAGTACTTC
TRBV6-5	.	TRBJ1-6	.	CASSYGQNNSPLHF	TGTGCCAGCAGTTACGGACAGAATAATTCACCCCTCCACTTT
TRBV2	few	TRBJ1-6	.	CASSGEIGSPLHF	TGTGCCAGCTCCGGGGAAATCGGTTCACCCCTCCACTTT
TRBV6-5	once	TRBJ2-7	.	CASSQGLSSYEQYF	TGTGCCAGCAGCCAAGGGCTCAGCTCCTACGAGCAGTACTTC
TRBV29-1	few	TRBJ1-2	.	CSVFGGHNYGYTF	TGCAGCGTCTTTGGGGGGCATAACTATGGCTACACCTTC
TRBV2	few	TRBJ1-2	.	CASSEQGSNYGYTF	TGTGCCAGCAGTGAGCAGGGTTCTAACTATGGCTACACCTTC
TRBV5-8	.	TRBJ2-7	TRBD1	CASSVLLGQGVYEQYF	TGTGCCAGCAGCGTGTTATTGGGACAGGGAGTTTACGAGCAGTACTTC
TRBV2	.	TRBJ2-1	.	CASSESEFRPSYNEQFF	TGTGCCAGCAGTGAATCAGAGTTCCGGCCTTCCTACAATGAGCAGTTCTTC
TRBV19	.	TRBJ2-1	.	CASSIIALNEQFF	TGTGCCAGTAGTATTATAGCCTTGAATGAGCAGTTCTTC
TRBV4-1	.	TRBJ2-1	TRBD1	CASSQVGQGRNEQFF	TGCGCCAGCAGCCAAGTAGGACAGGGACGCAATGAGCAGTTCTTC
TRBV10-3	.	TRBJ2-1	TRBD1	CAAGTGGTYNEQFF	TGTGCCGCCGGGACAGGGGGCACCTACAATGAGCAGTTCTTC
TRBV25-1	few	TRBJ2-1	TRBD1	CASSEPGQGDNEQFF	TGTGCCAGCAGTGAACCGGGACAGGGCGACAATGAGCAGTTCTTC
TRBV18	.	TRBJ2-1	.	CASSPGEGAYNEQFF	TGTGCCAGCTCACCCGGGGAGGGGGCCTACAATGAGCAGTTCTTC
TRBV7-9	.	TRBJ2-3	TRBD2	CASSLEKRGPTDTQYF	TGTGCCAGCAGCCTCGAAAAGCGGGGGCCCACAGATACGCAGTATTTT
TRBV9	few	TRBJ1-2	TRBD1	CASSVQGTGSYGYTF	TGTGCCAGCAGCGTACAAGGGACAGGGTCCTATGGCTACACCTTC
TRBV7-2	.	TRBJ2-3	.	CASSLALPSVSTDTQYF	TGTGCCAGCAGCTTAGCGTTGCCTAGCGTAAGCACAGATACGCAGTATTTT
TRBV19	few	TRBJ2-3	.	CASSIAGQDTQYF	TGTGCCAGTAGTATAGCAGGGCAAGATACGCAGTATTTT
TRBV5-1	.	TRBJ1-4	TRBD1	CASSLAAGGNNEKLFF	TGCGCCAGCAGCTTGGCGGCAGGGGGTAATAATGAAAAACTGTTTTTT
TRBV30	many	TRBJ2-3	.	CASNMGLDTQYF	TGTGCCTCCAACATGGGGTTAGATACGCAGTATTTT
TRBV7-8	few	TRBJ1-3	.	CASSLGNVGNTIYF	TGTGCCAGCAGCTTGGGGAATGTTGGAAACACCATATATTTT
TRBV2	few	TRBJ2-3	.	CASSVLGTADTQYF	TGTGCCAGCAGTGTACTCGGGACTGCAGATACGCAGTATTTT
TRBV10-3	few	TRBJ2-2	.	CAISPISGTGELFF	TGTGCCATCAGCCCCATCTCGGGGACCGGGGAGCTGTTTTTT
TRBV29-1	.	TRBJ1-2	.	CSVVGGYTF	TGCAGCGTCGTGGGTGGCTACACCTTC
TRBV6-5	few	TRBJ2-3	TRBD1	CATRTGRSTDTQYF	TGTGCCACCCGGACAGGCCGGAGCACAGATACGCAGTATTTT
TRBV30	few	TRBJ2-5	TRBD2	CAWTSGGPSGETQYF	TGTGCCTGGACCAGCGGGGGGCCGTCCGGGGAGACCCAGTACTTC
TRBV7-9	few	TRBJ2-1	.	CASSLRGGDSYNEQFF	TGTGCCAGCAGCTTAAGGGGCGGGGACTCCTACAATGAGCAGTTCTTC
TRBV2	.	TRBJ2-7	.	CASTAQDHEQYF	TGTGCCAGCACCGCGCAGGACCACGAGCAGTACTTC
TRBV10-3	few	TRBJ2-7	TRBD2	CAISGLAGDYEQYF	TGTGCCATCAGTGGACTAGCGGGGGACTACGAGCAGTACTTC
TRBV18	.	TRBJ1-6	.	CASSPSSYNSPLHF	TGTGCCAGCTCTCCCTCCTCCTATAATTCACCCCTCCACTTT
TRBV25-1	.	TRBJ2-3	.	CASTPPGGPSGDTQYF	TGTGCCAGCACTCCACCTGGCGGACCCAGCGGGGATACGCAGTATTTT
TRBV28	.	TRBJ1-2	.	CASSLSDSYGYTF	TGTGCCAGCAGTTTATCCGACAGCTATGGCTACACCTTC
TRBV7-3	few	TRBJ2-1	TRBD1	CASSTGDYNEQFF	TGTGCCAGCAGTACAGGGGATTACAATGAGCAGTTCTTC
TRBV28	.	TRBJ1-4	TRBD1	CATNPLGTENEKLFF	TGTGCCACCAATCCCCTTGGGACAGAAAATGAAAAACTGTTTTTT
TRBV7-9	few	TRBJ2-3	TRBD2	CASSSGLAGPPLVYF	TGTGCCAGCAGCTCCGGACTAGCGGGCCCGCCGTTGGTGTATTTT
TRBV18	few	TRBJ2-3	.	CASSPTGASSPDTQYF	TGTGCCAGCTCACCCACAGGAGCTTCCTCCCCAGATACGCAGTATTTT
TRBV28	few	TRBJ1-5	.	CASSLGRVNQPQHF	TGTGCCAGCAGTTTGGGGCGAGTCAATCAGCCCCAGCATTTT
TRBV14	.	TRBJ2-1	.	CASSQGSSYNEQFF	TGTGCCAGCAGCCAAGGGAGCTCCTACAATGAGCAGTTCTTC
TRBV5-1	.	TRBJ2-1	.	CASSLIGRGEQFF	TGCGCCAGCAGCCTAATAGGACGAGGTGAGCAGTTCTTC
TRBV6-1	.	TRBJ1-5	.	CASSAGNQPQHF	TGTGCCAGCAGTGCAGGGAATCAGCCCCAGCATTTT
TRBV29-1	few	TRBJ1-1	.	CSVDEGRTEAFF	TGCAGCGTTGACGAAGGGAGGACTGAAGCTTTCTTT
TRBV9	few	TRBJ2-3	.	CASSVSQRDTQYF	TGTGCCAGCAGCGTAAGCCAGCGGGATACGCAGTATTTT
TRBV6-5	.	TRBJ2-7	.	CASSSGAYEQYF	TGTGCCAGCAGTTCCGGTGCCTACGAGCAGTACTTC
TRBV5-4	.	TRBJ1-4	.	CASSPGTGHEKLFF	TGTGCCAGCAGCCCGGGGACGGGTCATGAAAAACTGTTTTTT
TRBV30	few	TRBJ2-5	TRBD2	CAWRGGGAGETQYF	TGTGCCTGGAGGGGCGGGGGGGCAGGAGAGACCCAGTACTTC
TRBV13	few	TRBJ2-3	TRBD2	CASSSGLAGGPDTQYF	TGTGCCAGCAGCTCCGGACTAGCGGGGGGCCCAGATACGCAGTATTTT
TRBV2	.	TRBJ1-5	.	CASNLEGGNQPQHF	TGTGCCAGCAACCTGGAGGGAGGAAATCAGCCCCAGCATTTT
TRBV4-1	few	TRBJ1-4	TRBD1	CASSQKGRTGDEKLFF	TGCGCCAGCAGCCAGAAGGGCCGGACAGGGGATGAAAAACTGTTTTTT
TRBV29-1	.	TRBJ1-5	TRBD1	CSATSGQVNQPQHF	TGCAGCGCTACGTCGGGACAGGTTAATCAGCCCCAGCATTTT
TRBV18	few	TRBJ2-6	.	CASSPRSHSGANVLTF	TGTGCCAGCTCACCACGTTCCCACTCTGGGGCCAACGTCCTGACTTTC
TRBV4-1	few	TRBJ1-2	TRBD1	CASSQVYRTGAVYGYTF	TGCGCCAGCAGCCAAGTATACCGGACAGGGGCAGTCTATGGCTACACCTTC
TRBV9	few	TRBJ2-7	.	CASSSGWGVYEQYF	TGTGCCAGCAGCTCCGGGTGGGGAGTATACGAGCAGTACTTC